Listed below are T cell receptor beta chains from one sample, sequenced in a study of blood T cell repertoires in COVID-19. Some clones are missing from TCRdb's copy, which holds only in-frame ones; the method was immunoSEQ multiplex PCR. The profile shows some 240,000 clones, 80% of them singletons. The sample was peripheral blood. The receptors come from a woman in her 70s with acute or convalescent COVID-19. CDR3s include the opening cysteine and the closing phenylalanine or tryptophan. Each record gives: V gene, D gene, clone size, J gene, CDR3 DNA, CDR3 protein. D genes are given only for firm matches. Clone size appears in some rows only: once, few, many, or a class for an expanded clone.

>TRBV11-3|TRBD2|.|TRBJ2-1
TGTGCCAGCAGCTTGACTAGCGGGTACAATGAGCAGTTCTTC
CASSLTSGYNEQFF
>TRBV5-1|.|.|TRBJ1-1
TGCGCCAGCAGCCCCGACGGGGAACGCGTTGAAGCTTTCTTT
CASSPDGERVEAFF
>TRBV6-2/TRBV6-3|.|.|TRBJ1-6
TGTGCCAGCAGTCCCGGGACAAGGGATACCATATCCTATAATTCACCCCTCCACTTT
CASSPGTRDTISYNSPLHF
>TRBV11-1|.|.|TRBJ2-5
TGTGCCAGCAGTCCTCCGGGGAGTAAAGAGACCCAGTACTTC
CASSPPGSKETQYF
>TRBV30|TRBD2|.|TRBJ2-7
TGTGCCTGGAGTGGCGGGGGGTCATACGAGCAGTACTTC
CAWSGGGSYEQYF
>TRBV3-1/TRBV3-2|.|.|TRBJ2-1
TGTGCCAGCAGCGACGGGACTTCCGCGAGGATCTTC
CASSDGTSARIF
>TRBV2|.|.|TRBJ2-5
TGTGCCAGCAGTGTGACGGGATATAAAGAGACCCAGTACTTC
CASSVTGYKETQYF
>TRBV18|TRBD2|.|TRBJ2-7
TGTGCCAGCTCAGATGGCGGGGGGTTCTACGAGCAGTACTTC
CASSDGGGFYEQYF
>TRBV9|.|once|TRBJ2-5
TGTGCCAGCAGCGTAGGGGGGGACCAAGAGACCCAGTACTTC
CASSVGGDQETQYF
>TRBV11-2|.|few|TRBJ1-5
TGTGCCAGCAGCTTGGGTGCGGATCAGCCCCAGCATTTT
CASSLGADQPQHF
>TRBV11-3|.|once|TRBJ2-5
TGTGCCAGCAGCTTAGACGGGGAAGAGACCCAGTACTTC
CASSLDGEETQYF
>TRBV5-1|.|.|TRBJ2-2
TGCGCCAGCAGCTGGGGGGACTCCGGGGAGCTGTTTTTT
CASSWGDSGELFF
>TRBV6-5|TRBD1|.|TRBJ1-6
TGTGCCAGCAGTAGACAGGGAACGATTACACCCCTCCACTTT
CASSRQGTITPLHF
>TRBV30|.|.|TRBJ1-5
TGTGCCTGGACCTCGCAGGGGATAAATCAGCCCCAGCATTTT
CAWTSQGINQPQHF
>TRBV7-2|TRBD1|.|TRBJ1-1
TGTGCCAGCAGATTCGGGACAGGTGCCGAGTTGAACACTGAAGCTTTCTTT
CASRFGTGAELNTEAFF
>TRBV30|TRBD1|.|TRBJ1-1
TGTGCCTGGATTACAGGGGGCCGAGCTTTCTTT
CAWITGGRAFF
>TRBV7-8|.|.|TRBJ2-5
TGTGCCAGCAGCTTAGTCATCGGACAGCCAAGAGATACCCAGTACTTC
CASSLVIGQPRDTQYF
>TRBV30|TRBD1|.|TRBJ1-1
TGTGCCTACACGGGACAGGGAAACACTGAAGCTTTCTTT
CAYTGQGNTEAFF
>TRBV7-9|.|.|TRBJ1-5
TGTGCCAGCAGCCCGGGGGGCCCGCCCCAGCATTTT
CASSPGGPPQHF
>TRBV5-4|TRBD2|few|TRBJ2-7
TGTGCCAGCAGCTTGATAGGCGGGGGGCCACTTTACTTC
CASSLIGGGPLYF
>TRBV19|.|few|TRBJ1-1
TGTGCCAGTATAGAGGGATCCGAAGCTTTCTTT
CASIEGSEAFF
>TRBV4-2|TRBD1|few|TRBJ1-2
TGTGCCAGCAGCCAATCAGGGGGCACTAACTATGGCTACACCTTC
CASSQSGGTNYGYTF
>TRBV24-1|.|once|TRBJ2-2
TGTGCCACCAGTGACCGGGGGAATACCGGGGAGCTGTTTTTT
CATSDRGNTGELFF
>TRBV7-2|TRBD1|few|TRBJ1-6
TGTGCCAGCAGCTCCGGGACAGGGGGAAGTTCACCCCTCCACTTT
CASSSGTGGSSPLHF